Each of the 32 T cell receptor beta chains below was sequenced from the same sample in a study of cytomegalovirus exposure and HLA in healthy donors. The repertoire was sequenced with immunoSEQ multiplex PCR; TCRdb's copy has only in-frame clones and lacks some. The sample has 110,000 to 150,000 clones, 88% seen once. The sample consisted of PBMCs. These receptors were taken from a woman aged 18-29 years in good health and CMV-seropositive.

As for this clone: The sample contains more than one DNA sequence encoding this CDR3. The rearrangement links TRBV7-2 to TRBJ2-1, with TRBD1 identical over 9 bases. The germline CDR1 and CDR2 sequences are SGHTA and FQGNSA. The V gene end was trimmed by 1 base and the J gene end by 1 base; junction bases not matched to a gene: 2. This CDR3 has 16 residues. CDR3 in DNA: TGTGCCAGCAGCTTAGTAGGGACAGGGTCCTACAATGAGCAGTTCTTC. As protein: CASSLVGTGSYNEQFF.

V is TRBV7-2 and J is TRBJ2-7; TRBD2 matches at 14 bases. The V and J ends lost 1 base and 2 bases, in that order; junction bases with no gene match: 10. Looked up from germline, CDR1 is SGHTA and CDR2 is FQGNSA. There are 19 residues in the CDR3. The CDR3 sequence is CASSLGVRLAGGPTYEQYF. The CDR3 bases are TGTGCCAGCAGCTTAGGGGTCCGACTAGCGGGGGGGCCTACCTACGAGCAGTACTTC.

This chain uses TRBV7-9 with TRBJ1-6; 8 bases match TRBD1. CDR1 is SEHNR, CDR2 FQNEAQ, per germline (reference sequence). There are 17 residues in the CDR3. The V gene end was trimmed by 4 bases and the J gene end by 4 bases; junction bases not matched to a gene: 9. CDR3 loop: CASSSPTWTGYNSPLHF. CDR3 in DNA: TGTGCCAGCAGCTCGCCAACTTGGACAGGGTATAATTCACCCCTCCACTTT.

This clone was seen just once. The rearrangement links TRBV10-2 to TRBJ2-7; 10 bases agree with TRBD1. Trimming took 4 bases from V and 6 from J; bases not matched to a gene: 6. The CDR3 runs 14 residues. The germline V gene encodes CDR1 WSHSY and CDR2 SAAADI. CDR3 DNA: TGCGCCAGCAGTGTTGGGACAGGGGTTAGCGAGCAGTACTTC. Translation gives CASSVGTGVSEQYF.

The DNA of the CDR3 is TGCGCCAGCAGCTTAGGGACAGCGAACACTGAAGCTTTCTTT. Amino acid sequence: CASSLGTANTEAFF. The rearrangement links TRBV5-1 to TRBJ1-1, with 7 positions matching TRBD1. Germline V gene lookup returns CDR1 SGHRS and CDR2 YFSETQ. The J segment lost 1 base and the V segment lost 2 bases, leaving 2 bases of the junction unmatched. The CDR3 covers 14 residues.

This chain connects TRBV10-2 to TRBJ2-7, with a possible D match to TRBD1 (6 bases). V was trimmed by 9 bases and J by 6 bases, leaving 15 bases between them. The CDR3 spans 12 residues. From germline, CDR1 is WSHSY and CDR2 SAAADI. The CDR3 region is CASLQGEGEQYF. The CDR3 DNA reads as TGCGCCAGTCTACAGGGAGAAGGCGAGCAGTACTTC.

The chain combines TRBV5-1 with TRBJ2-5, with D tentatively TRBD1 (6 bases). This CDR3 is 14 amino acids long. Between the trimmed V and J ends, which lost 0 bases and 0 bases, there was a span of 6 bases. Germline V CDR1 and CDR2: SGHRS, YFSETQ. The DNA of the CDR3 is TGCGCCAGCAGCTTGGCAGGGGACCAAGAGACCCAGTACTTC. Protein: CASSLAGDQETQYF. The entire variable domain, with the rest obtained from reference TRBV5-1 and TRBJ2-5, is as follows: KAGVTQTPRYLIKTRGQQVTLSCSPISGHRSVSWYQQTPGQGLQFLFEYFSETQRNKGNFPGRFSGRQFSNSRSEMNVSTLELGDSALYLCASSLAGDQETQYFGPGTRLLVL.

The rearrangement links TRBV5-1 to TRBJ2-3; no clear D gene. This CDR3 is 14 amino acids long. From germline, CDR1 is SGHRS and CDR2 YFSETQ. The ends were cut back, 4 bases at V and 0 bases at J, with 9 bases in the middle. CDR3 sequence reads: CASSPGTSTDTQYF. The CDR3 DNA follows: TGCGCCAGCAGCCCGGGTACTAGCACAGATACGCAGTATTTT.

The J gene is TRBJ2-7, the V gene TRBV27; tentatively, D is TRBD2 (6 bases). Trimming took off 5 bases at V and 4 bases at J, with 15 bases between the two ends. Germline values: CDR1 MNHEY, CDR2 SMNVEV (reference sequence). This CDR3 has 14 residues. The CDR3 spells CASSAGNLGYEQYF. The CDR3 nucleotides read TGTGCCAGCAGTGCGGGGAACCTGGGGTACGAGCAGTACTTC.

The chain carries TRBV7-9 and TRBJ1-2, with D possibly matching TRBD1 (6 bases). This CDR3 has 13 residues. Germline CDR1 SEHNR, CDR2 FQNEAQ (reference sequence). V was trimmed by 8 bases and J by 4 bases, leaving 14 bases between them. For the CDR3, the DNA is TGTGCCAGCGAAGGGGGACACCCCTATGGCTACACCTTC. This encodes CASEGGHPYGYTF.

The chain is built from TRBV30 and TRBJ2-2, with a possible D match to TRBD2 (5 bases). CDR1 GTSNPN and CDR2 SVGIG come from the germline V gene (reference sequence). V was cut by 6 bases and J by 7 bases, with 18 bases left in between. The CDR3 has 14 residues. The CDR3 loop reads CACSLSGKFGELFF. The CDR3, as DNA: TGTGCCTGCTCCCTCTCGGGAAAATTCGGGGAGCTGTTTTTT.

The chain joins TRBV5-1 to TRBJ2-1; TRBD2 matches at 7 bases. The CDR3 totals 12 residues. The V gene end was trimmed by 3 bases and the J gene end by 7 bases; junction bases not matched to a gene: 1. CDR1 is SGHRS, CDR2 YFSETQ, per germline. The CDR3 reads CASSWDYNEQFF. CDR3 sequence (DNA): TGCGCCAGCAGCTGGGACTATAATGAGCAGTTCTTC.

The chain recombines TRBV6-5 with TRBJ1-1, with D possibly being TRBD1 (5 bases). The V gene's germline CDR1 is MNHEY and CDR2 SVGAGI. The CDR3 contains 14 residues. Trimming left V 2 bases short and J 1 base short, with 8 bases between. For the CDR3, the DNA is TGTGCCAGCAGTTACGGACACAAGAACACTGAAGCTTTCTTT. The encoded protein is CASSYGHKNTEAFF.

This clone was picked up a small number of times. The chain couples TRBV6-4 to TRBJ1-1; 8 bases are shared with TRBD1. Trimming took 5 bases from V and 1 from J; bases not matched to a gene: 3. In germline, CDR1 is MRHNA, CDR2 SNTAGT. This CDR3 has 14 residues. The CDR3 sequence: CASSSGQANTEAFF. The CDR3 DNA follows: TGTGCCAGCAGTTCGGGACAGGCGAACACTGAAGCTTTCTTT.

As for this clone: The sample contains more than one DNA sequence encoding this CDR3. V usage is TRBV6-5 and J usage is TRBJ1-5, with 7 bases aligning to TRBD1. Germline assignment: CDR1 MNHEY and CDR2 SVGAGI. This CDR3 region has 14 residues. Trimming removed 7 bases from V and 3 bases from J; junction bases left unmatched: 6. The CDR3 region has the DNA TGTGCCAGCAACCCGACAGGGTCCAATCAGCCCCAGCATTTT. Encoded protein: CASNPTGSNQPQHF.

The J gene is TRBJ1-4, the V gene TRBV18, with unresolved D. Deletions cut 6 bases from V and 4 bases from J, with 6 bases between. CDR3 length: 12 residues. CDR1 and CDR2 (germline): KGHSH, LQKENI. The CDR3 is CASSGSNEKLFF. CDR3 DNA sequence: TGTGCCAGCTCGGGGAGTAATGAAAAACTGTTTTTT.

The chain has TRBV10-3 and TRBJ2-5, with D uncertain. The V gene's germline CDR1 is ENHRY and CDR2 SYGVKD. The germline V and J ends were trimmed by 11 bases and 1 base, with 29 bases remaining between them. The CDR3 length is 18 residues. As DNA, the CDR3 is TGTGCCGGGCTCTGGGTCCCTCTCCCCTCTACATCCCAAGAGACCCAGTACTTC. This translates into CAGLWVPLPSTSQETQYF.

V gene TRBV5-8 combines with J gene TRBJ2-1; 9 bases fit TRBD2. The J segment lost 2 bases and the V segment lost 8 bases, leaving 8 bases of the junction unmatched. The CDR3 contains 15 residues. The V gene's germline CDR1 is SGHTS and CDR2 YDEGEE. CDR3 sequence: CASPSGASTYNEQFF. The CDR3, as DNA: TGTGCCAGTCCTAGCGGGGCGAGCACCTACAATGAGCAGTTCTTC.

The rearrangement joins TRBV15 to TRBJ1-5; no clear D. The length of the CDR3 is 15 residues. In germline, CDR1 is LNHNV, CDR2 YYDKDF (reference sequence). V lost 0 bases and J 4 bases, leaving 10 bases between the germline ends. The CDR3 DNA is TGTGCCACCAGCAGAGATCGGGGTGTTAATCAGCCCCAGCATTTT. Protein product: CATSRDRGVNQPQHF.

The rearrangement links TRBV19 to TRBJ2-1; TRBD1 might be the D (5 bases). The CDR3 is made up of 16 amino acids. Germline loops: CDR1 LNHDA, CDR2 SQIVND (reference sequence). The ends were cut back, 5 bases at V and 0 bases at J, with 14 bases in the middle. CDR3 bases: TGTGCCAGTAGTGCCCAGACAGCAAGCTCCTACAATGAGCAGTTCTTC. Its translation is CASSAQTASSYNEQFF.

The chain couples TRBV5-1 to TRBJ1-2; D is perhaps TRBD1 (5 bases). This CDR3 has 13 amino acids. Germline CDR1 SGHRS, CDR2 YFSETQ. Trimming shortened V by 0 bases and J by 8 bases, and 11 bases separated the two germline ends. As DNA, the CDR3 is TGCGCCAGCAGCTTGGGGGCAGGGCAAGGCTACACCTTC. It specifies CASSLGAGQGYTF.

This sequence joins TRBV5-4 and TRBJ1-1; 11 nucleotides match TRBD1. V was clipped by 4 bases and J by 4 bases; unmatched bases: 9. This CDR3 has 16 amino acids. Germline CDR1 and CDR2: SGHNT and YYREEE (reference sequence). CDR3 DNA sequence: TGTGCCAGCAGCGTGGGGACAGGGGGAGGGCCCACTGAAGCTTTCTTT. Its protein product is CASSVGTGGGPTEAFF.

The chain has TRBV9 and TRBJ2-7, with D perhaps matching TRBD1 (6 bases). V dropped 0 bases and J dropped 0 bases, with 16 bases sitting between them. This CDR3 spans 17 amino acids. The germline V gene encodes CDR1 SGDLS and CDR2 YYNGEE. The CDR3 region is CASSVGAGQGSSYEQYF. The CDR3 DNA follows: TGTGCCAGCAGCGTAGGTGCTGGGCAGGGGAGCTCCTACGAGCAGTACTTC.

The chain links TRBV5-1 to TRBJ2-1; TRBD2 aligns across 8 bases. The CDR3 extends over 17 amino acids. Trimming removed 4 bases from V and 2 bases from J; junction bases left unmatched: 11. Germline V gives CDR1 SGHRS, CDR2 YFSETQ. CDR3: CASSPQGTSLAYNEQFF. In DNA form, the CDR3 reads TGCGCCAGCAGCCCCCAGGGGACTAGTTTGGCCTACAATGAGCAGTTCTTC.

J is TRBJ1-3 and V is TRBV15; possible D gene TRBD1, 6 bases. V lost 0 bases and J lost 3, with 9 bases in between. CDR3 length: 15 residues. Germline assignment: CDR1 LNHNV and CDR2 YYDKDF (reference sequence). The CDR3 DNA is TGTGCCACCAGCAGAGATTGGACAGTTGGAAACACCATATATTTT. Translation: CATSRDWTVGNTIYF.

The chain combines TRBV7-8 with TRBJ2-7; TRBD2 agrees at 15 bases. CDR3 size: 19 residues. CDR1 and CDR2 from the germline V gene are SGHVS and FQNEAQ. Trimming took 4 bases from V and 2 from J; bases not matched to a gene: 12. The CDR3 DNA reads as TGTGCCAGCAGCTCCCTGGGACTAGCGGGAGGTGGGGGCACCTACGAGCAGTACTTC. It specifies CASSSLGLAGGGGTYEQYF. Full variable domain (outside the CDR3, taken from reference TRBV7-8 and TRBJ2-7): GAGVSQSPRYKVAKRGQDVALRCDPISGHVSLFWYQQALGQGPEFLTYFQNEAQLDKSGLPSDRFFAERPEGSVSTLKIQRTQQEDSAVYLCASSSLGLAGGGGTYEQYFGPGTRLTVT.

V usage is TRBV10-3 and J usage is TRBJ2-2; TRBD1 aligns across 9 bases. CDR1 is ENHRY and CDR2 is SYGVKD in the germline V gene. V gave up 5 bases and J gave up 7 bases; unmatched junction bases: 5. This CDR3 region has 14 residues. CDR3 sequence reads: CAISRDRDGGELFF. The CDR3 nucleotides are TGTGCCATCAGTCGGGACAGGGATGGCGGGGAGCTGTTTTTT.

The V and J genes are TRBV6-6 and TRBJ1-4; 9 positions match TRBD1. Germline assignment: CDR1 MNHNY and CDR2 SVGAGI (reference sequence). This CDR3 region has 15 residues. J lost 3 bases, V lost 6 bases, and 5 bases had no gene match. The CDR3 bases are TGTGCCAGCAGCCCCCGGGACAGGGCTAATGAAAAACTGTTTTTT. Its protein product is CASSPRDRANEKLFF.

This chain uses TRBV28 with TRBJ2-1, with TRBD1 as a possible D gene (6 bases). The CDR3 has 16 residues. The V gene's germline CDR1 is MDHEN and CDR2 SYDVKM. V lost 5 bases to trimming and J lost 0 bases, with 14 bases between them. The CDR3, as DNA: TGTGCCAGCAGTCCAGTACAGGGTAGCTCCTACAATGAGCAGTTCTTC. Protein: CASSPVQGSSYNEQFF.

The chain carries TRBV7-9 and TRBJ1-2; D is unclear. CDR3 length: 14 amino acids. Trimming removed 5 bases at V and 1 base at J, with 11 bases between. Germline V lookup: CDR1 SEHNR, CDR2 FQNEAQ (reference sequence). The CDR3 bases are TGTGCCAGCAGCCAACCACAGATTAACTATGGCTACACCTTC. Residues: CASSQPQINYGYTF. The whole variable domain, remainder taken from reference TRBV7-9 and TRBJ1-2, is DTGVSQNPRHKITKRGQNVTFRCDPISEHNRLYWYRQTLGQGPEFLTYFQNEAQLEKSRLLSDRFSAERPKGSFSTLEIQRTEQGDSAMYLCASSQPQINYGYTFGSGTRLTVV.

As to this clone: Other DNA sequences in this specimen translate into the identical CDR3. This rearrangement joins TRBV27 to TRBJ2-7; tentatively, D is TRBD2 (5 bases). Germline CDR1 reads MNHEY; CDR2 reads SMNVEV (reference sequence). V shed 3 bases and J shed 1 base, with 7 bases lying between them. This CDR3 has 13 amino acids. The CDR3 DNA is TGTGCCAGCAGTTTGGCGGGTTCCTACGAGCAGTACTTC. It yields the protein CASSLAGSYEQYF.

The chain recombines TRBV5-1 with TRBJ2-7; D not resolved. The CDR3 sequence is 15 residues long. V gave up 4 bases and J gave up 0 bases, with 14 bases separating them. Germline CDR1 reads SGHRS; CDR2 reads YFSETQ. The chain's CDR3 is CASSLQSQTSYEQYF. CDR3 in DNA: TGCGCCAGCAGCCTACAGAGTCAGACCTCCTACGAGCAGTACTTC.